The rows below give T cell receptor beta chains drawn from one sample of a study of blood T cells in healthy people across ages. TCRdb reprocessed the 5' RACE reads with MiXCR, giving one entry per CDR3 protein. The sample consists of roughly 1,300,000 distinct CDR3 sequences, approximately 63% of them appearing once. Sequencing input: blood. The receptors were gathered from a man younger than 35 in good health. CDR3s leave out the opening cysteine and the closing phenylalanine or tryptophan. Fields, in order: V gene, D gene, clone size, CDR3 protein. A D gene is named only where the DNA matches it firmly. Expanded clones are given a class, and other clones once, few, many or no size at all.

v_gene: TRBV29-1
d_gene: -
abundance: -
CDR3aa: SADGGTGEQY

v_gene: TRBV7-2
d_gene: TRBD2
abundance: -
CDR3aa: ATRLAGGHQF

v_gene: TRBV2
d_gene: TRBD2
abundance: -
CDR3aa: ARLATTSYNEQF

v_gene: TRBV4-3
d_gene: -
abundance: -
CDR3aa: ASSHQTDNEKLF

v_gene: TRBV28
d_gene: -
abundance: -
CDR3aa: ASSFRRNSPLH

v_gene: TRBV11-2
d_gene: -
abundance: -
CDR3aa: ASSLFTIRSPMNTEAF

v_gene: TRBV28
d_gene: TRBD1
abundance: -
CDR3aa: ASSLGGTGAGEQY

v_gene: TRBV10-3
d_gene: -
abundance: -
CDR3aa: AISEGGPYEQY

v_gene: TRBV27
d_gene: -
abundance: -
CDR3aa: ASSLVRGYGNIQY

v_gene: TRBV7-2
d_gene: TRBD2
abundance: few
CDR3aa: ASSPDGGVTGSQY

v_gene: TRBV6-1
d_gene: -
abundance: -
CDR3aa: ASSEGQSHGYT

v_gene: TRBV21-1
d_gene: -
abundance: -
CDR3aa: ASSTLGDRGRLDTQY

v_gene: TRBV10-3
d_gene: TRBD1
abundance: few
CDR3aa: AISESDRRVNYGYT

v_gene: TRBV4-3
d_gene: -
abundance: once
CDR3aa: ASSQEGGTSYEQY

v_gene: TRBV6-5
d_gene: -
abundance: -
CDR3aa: ASSYSYRALNYNEQF

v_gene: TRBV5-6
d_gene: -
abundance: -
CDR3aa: ASTSRHGGMSTGELF

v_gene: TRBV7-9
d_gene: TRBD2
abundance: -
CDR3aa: ASSLGLAGAHEQY

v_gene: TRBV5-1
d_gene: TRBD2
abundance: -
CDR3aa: ASSLPPAGGSRDTQY

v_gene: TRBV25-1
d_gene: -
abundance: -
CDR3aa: ASSGPSLYEQY

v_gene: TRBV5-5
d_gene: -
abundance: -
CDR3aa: ASSFEDPDYGYT

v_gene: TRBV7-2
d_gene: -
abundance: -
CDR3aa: ASSLYGGGFSYEQY

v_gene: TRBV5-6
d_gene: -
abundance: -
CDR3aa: ASSLGPKPITYEQY

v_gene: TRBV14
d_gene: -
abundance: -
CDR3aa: ASSRPGHRYEQY

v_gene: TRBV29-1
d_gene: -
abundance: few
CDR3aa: SVLLAPSYEQY

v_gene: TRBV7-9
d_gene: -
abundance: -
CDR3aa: ASSLAGQAGNGYT

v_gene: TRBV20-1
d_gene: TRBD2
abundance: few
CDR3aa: SAVSGTRYEQY

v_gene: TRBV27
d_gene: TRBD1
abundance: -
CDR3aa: ASSSRQGSGGELF

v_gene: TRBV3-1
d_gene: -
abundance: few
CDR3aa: ASSQEAGILYNEQF

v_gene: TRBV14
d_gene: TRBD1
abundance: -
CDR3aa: ASSQRTGMKPYEQY

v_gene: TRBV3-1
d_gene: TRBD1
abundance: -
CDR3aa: ASSQDFRTTGAYNYGYT

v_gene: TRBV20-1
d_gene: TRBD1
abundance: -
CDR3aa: SALGATGSNQPQH

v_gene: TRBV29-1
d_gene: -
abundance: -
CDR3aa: SAPPISTDTQY

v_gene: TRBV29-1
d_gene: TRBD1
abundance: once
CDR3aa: SVEVGGQYDGYT

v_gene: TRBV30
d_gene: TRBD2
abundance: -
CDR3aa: AFSKAGGSYEQY

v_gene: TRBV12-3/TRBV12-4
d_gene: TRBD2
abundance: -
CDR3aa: ASRMGAGGPVEQY

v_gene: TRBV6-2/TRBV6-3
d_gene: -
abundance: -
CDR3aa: ASSYSSGGRGTYQESSYNEQF